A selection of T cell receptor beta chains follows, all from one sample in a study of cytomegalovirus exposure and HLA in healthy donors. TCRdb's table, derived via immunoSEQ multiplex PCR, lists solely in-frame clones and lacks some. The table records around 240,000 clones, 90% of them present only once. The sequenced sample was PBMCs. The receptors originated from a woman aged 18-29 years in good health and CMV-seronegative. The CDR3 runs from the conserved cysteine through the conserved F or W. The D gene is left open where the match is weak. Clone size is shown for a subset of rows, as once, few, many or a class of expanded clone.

CASSVAGGENIQYF,TGTGCCAGCAGCGTAGCAGGGGGCGAAAACATTCAGTACTTC,.,14,TRBJ2-4,TRBV9,TRBD1
CASTLRGSTEAFF,TGTGCCAGTACTTTGCGGGGGAGCACTGAAGCTTTCTTT,.,13,TRBJ1-1,TRBV19,.
CASTTSGGAYEQYF,TGTGCCAGCACCACTAGCGGGGGGGCCTACGAGCAGTACTTC,.,14,TRBJ2-7,TRBV28,TRBD2
CASRENLSNQPQHF,TGTGCCAGTAGGGAGAACCTTAGCAATCAGCCCCAGCATTTT,.,14,TRBJ1-5,TRBV2,.
CASSLVQGVGDTEAFF,TGCGCCAGCAGCTTGGTGCAGGGGGTTGGGGACACTGAAGCTTTCTTT,.,16,TRBJ1-1,TRBV5-1,TRBD1
CASSGQGSTEAFF,TGCGCCAGCAGTGGACAGGGAAGCACTGAAGCTTTCTTT,.,13,TRBJ1-1,TRBV10-1,TRBD1
CASSSGGSYEQYF,TGCGCCAGCAGCTCGGGGGGCTCCTACGAGCAGTACTTC,few,13,TRBJ2-7,TRBV10-1,TRBD2
CASSPGRGVAEAFF,TGCGCCAGCAGCCCCGGTCGAGGCGTCGCTGAAGCTTTCTTT,.,14,TRBJ1-1,TRBV5-1,.
CASSPGTGGTEAFF,TGTGCCAGCAGCCCGGGTACAGGGGGCACTGAAGCTTTCTTT,once,14,TRBJ1-1,TRBV11-3,TRBD1
CAAQTGEDYGYTF,TGTGCCGCGCAGACAGGGGAGGACTATGGCTACACCTTC,.,13,TRBJ1-2,TRBV30,TRBD1
CASSSPGLAAPTDTQYF,TGTGCCAGCAGTTCCCCGGGACTAGCGGCCCCCACAGATACGCAGTATTTT,.,17,TRBJ2-3,TRBV28,TRBD2
CASSHLGLPLNNEQFF,TGCGCCAGCAGCCATCTGGGACTACCGTTAAACAATGAGCAGTTCTTC,.,16,TRBJ2-1,TRBV4-1,TRBD2
CASSLSRLDNSPLHF,TGTGCCAGCAGTTTAAGCAGGCTTGATAATTCACCCCTCCACTTT,.,15,TRBJ1-6,TRBV28,.